A single sample gave rise to the 23 T cell receptor beta chains below, sequenced in a study of blood T cell repertoires in COVID-19. Sequencing used immunoSEQ multiplex PCR; TCRdb keeps in-frame clones, though not all of them. The table lists fewer than 40,000 clones, roughly 85% of them singletons, with about 8.6% in the top ten. The specimen sequenced was peripheral blood. The receptors here all came from an elderly man with active COVID-19.

The rearrangement links TRBV9 to TRBJ1-4; tentatively, D is TRBD1 (5 bases). The CDR3 consists of 14 residues. Germline V gene lookup returns CDR1 SGDLS and CDR2 YYNGEE. Trimming removed 2 bases at V and 7 bases at J, with 12 bases between. The CDR3 coding sequence is TGTGCCAGCAGCGTTTTGCAGGGAAGTGAAAAACTGTTTTTT. Translated, it gives CASSVLQGSEKLFF.

This clone has more than one count but fewer than ten. The chain uses TRBV5-6 and TRBJ1-6, with TRBD1 matching 9 bases. Germline V CDR1 and CDR2: SGHDT, YYEEEE. The CDR3 has 14 amino acids. V lost 4 bases, J lost 10 bases, and 6 bases stayed unmatched. The chain's CDR3 is CASSLRDRVSPLHF. Here the CDR3 DNA reads TGTGCCAGCAGCCTCCGGGACAGGGTCTCACCCCTCCACTTT.

The chain combines TRBV7-3 with TRBJ2-2; 9 positions agree with TRBD1. Trimming took 5 bases from V and 7 from J; bases not matched to a gene: 5. The germline gives CDR1 SGHTA, CDR2 FQGTGA. There are 14 residues in the CDR3. The chain's CDR3 is CASSPRTGDGELFF. The CDR3 nucleotides are TGTGCCAGCAGCCCCCGGACAGGGGACGGGGAGCTGTTTTTT.

The chain uses TRBV5-6 and TRBJ1-3; weak D call: TRBD1 (5 bases). Trimming took off 4 bases at V and 3 bases at J, with 17 bases between the two ends. The CDR3 has 16 amino acids. In germline, CDR1 is SGHDT, CDR2 YYEEEE. The CDR3 region is CASSKRQSPFGNTIYF. In DNA form, the CDR3 reads TGTGCCAGCAGCAAAAGACAGAGCCCTTTTGGAAACACCATATATTTT.

The V gene is TRBV4-3, the J gene TRBJ1-2; TRBD1 is a possible D gene (6 bases). In germline, CDR1 is LGHNA, CDR2 YSLEER. V was trimmed by 1 base and J by 4 bases, leaving 10 bases between them. The CDR3 contains 14 residues. The CDR3 region has the DNA TGCGCCAGCAGCCAAGGGGGGCGCCCCTATGGCTACACCTTC. Translating gives CASSQGGRPYGYTF.

The rearrangement uses TRBV6-9 and TRBJ2-1; TRBD2 aligns across 13 bases. CDR3 length equals 20 residues. Germline-derived CDR1 and CDR2 are MNHGY and SVAAGI. Losses at the gene ends were 5 bases for V and 0 bases for J; bases not matched to a gene: 13. The DNA for the CDR3 is TGTGCCAGCAGTAAACCGGGACTAGCGGGGCGAGAAGGCTCCTACAATGAGCAGTTCTTC. Protein: CASSKPGLAGREGSYNEQFF.

The chain uses TRBV6-6 and TRBJ2-1, with 9 bases lining up with TRBD1. Trimming at V came to 7 bases and at J to 5 bases, leaving 6 bases not matched to a gene. CDR3 length: 14 residues. Germline CDR1 reads MNHNY; CDR2 reads SVGAGI (reference sequence). CDR3 region: CASMDRGYDNEQFF. CDR3 DNA: TGTGCCAGCATGGACAGGGGTTATGACAATGAGCAGTTCTTC.

V gene TRBV5-6 combines with J gene TRBJ2-2; 7 nucleotides line up with TRBD1. With 5 bases clipped from V and 6 bases from J, the junction kept 10 bases outside the gene matches. Germline assignment: CDR1 SGHDT and CDR2 YYEEEE. There are 15 residues in the CDR3. CDR3 nucleotides: TGTGCCAGCAGTTTACTCACACAGGGGTCCGGGGAGCTGTTTTTT. Its translation is CASSLLTQGSGELFF.

The V call is TRBV6-2 or TRBV6-3, the J call TRBJ1-1, with D uncertain. The V gene's germline CDR1 is MNHEY and CDR2 SVGEGT. Trimming stripped 4 bases from V and 5 bases from J, with 14 bases between. The length of the CDR3 is 14 residues. In DNA, the CDR3 is TGTGCCAGCAGTTTAACAGCTCGAGGGACTGAAGCTTTCTTT. Protein: CASSLTARGTEAFF.

The chain joins TRBV4-3 to TRBJ2-2; 8 nucleotides match TRBD2. V dropped 4 bases and J dropped 5; count of bases not matched to a gene: 9. The CDR3 is made up of 16 amino acids. CDR1 is LGHNA and CDR2 is YSLEER in the germline V gene. DNA of the CDR3: TGCGCCAGCAGCCTCGGGAGGGGAGTGGGTACCGGGGAGCTGTTTTTT. Its translation: CASSLGRGVGTGELFF.

This clone has a handful of counts. This sample includes further DNA sequences coding for the same CDR3. The chain employs TRBV24-1 and TRBJ2-3; 7 positions agree with TRBD1. Germline V gene lookup returns CDR1 KGHDR and CDR2 SFDVKD. CDR3 size: 15 residues. Trimming at V came to 4 bases and at J to 1 base, leaving 4 bases not matched to a gene. The CDR3 loop is CATSDPTGGTDTQYF. In DNA, the CDR3 is TGTGCCACCAGTGACCCCACAGGGGGCACAGATACGCAGTATTTT.

This rearrangement joins TRBV7-2 to TRBJ1-3; 11 bases line up with TRBD1. The CDR3 consists of 17 residues. The germline V gene encodes CDR1 SGHTA and CDR2 FQGNSA. V was clipped by 5 bases and J by 4 bases; unmatched bases: 10. CDR3 protein: CASSPRTGGILGNTIYF. For the CDR3, the DNA is TGTGCCAGCAGCCCTAGGACAGGGGGCATTTTGGGAAACACCATATATTTT.

By sample fraction, this clone is medium-sized. This chain uses TRBV7-9 with TRBJ2-2; 7 bases are a match to TRBD2. This CDR3 spans 15 amino acids. Germline lookup yields CDR1 SEHNR and CDR2 FQNEAQ (reference sequence). V lost 5 bases to trimming and J lost 5 bases; unmatched junction nucleotides: 8. CDR3 protein: CASSPKRGRTGELFF. CDR3 bases: TGTGCCAGCAGCCCCAAGCGGGGACGGACCGGGGAGCTGTTTTTT.

V gene TRBV4-1 combines with J gene TRBJ2-3; possibly TRBD1 for D (6 bases). CDR3 length: 15 residues. The V gene lost 1 base and the J gene lost 4 bases, with 12 bases spanning the gap. Per germline, CDR1 MGHRA and CDR2 YSYEKL. CDR3 DNA sequence: TGCGCCAGCAGCCAAGGAGTGGCAGGGGCAGATACGCAGTATTTT. This encodes CASSQGVAGADTQYF.

This clone was seen only once. The chain combines TRBV2 with TRBJ1-1, with a tentative D call TRBD1 (5 bases). The V end was cut by 6 bases, the J end by 4 bases, with 15 bases between. CDR3 length: 14 amino acids. Per germline, CDR1 SNHLY and CDR2 FYNNEI. As DNA, the CDR3 is TGTGCCAGCAGGTCCGGGGGGGTAGGCACTGAAGCTTTCTTT. The encoded protein is CASRSGGVGTEAFF.

The chain links TRBV4-2 to TRBJ1-1; weak D call: TRBD1 (5 bases). V was pared by 0 bases and J by 0 bases, with 17 bases between. The CDR3 contains 18 residues. CDR1 is LGHNA and CDR2 is YNFKEQ in the germline V gene. CDR3 sequence (DNA): TGTGCCAGCAGCCAAGATATAGGAGGGGTGGGGATGAACACTGAAGCTTTCTTT. Protein sequence: CASSQDIGGVGMNTEAFF.

V usage is TRBV6-5 and J usage is TRBJ1-2, with D tentatively TRBD1 (5 bases). Trimming cost V 7 bases and J 1 base, with 10 bases left between them. Germline V gene data show CDR1 as MNHEY and CDR2 as SVGAGI. The CDR3 extends over 13 amino acids. CDR3 nucleotides: TGTGCCAGCAAAACAGGCAGTAACTATGGCTACACCTTC. This gives the protein CASKTGSNYGYTF.

The V gene is TRBV29-1, the J gene TRBJ2-5; TRBD2 matches at 9 bases. V dropped 4 bases and J dropped 4; count of bases not matched to a gene: 7. The CDR3 is 14 residues long. The germline CDR1 and CDR2 sequences are SQVTM and ANQGSEA. CDR3: CSVGRRGGIETQYF. The CDR3 DNA follows: TGCAGCGTTGGCCGGCGGGGGGGGATAGAGACCCAGTACTTC.

A single count supports this clone. This sequence joins TRBV7-2 and TRBJ2-1, with TRBD2 identical over 10 bases. V was clipped by 3 bases and J by 8 bases; unmatched bases: 4. This CDR3 has 14 residues. CDR1 is SGHTA, CDR2 FQGNSA, per germline. The CDR3 protein is CASSFSGGADEQFF. The CDR3, as DNA: TGTGCCAGCAGCTTCAGCGGGGGGGCCGATGAGCAGTTCTTC.

This clone was detected once. V gene TRBV28 combines with J gene TRBJ2-5; D is unclear. V lost 1 base to trimming and J lost 0 bases, with 3 bases between them. Germline CDR1 reads MDHEN; CDR2 reads SYDVKM. This CDR3 is 13 amino acids long. CDR3 sequence: CASSLSNQETQYF. Written as DNA, the CDR3 is TGTGCCAGCAGTTTATCCAACCAAGAGACCCAGTACTTC.

The V and J genes are TRBV5-5 and TRBJ2-7; 16 bases align to TRBD2. This CDR3 has 16 amino acids. Germline CDR1 is SGHKS and CDR2 is YYEKEE (reference sequence). Trimming removed 1 base from V and 6 bases from J; junction bases left unmatched: 4. CDR3 sequence reads: CASSLPGTSGGAEQYF. As DNA, the CDR3 is TGTGCCAGCAGCTTGCCCGGGACTAGCGGGGGGGCCGAGCAGTACTTC.

The chain carries TRBV7-2 and TRBJ2-7; D gene ambiguous. Germline V gene sequence: CDR1 SGHTA, CDR2 FQGNSA. CDR3 length equals 14 residues. The V end was cut by 1 base, the J end by 1 base, with 8 bases between. The CDR3 protein is CASSLGLLSYEQYF. The CDR3 DNA reads TGTGCCAGCAGCTTAGGACTGTTATCCTACGAGCAGTACTTC.

The genes are TRBV5-5 and TRBJ2-1, with 9 bases that match TRBD1. Unmatched junction bases numbered 2, after V lost 0 bases and J lost 10 bases. This CDR3 spans 13 amino acids. Germline V lookup: CDR1 SGHKS, CDR2 YYEKEE (reference sequence). CDR3 region: CASSLGDRVEQFF. The CDR3 DNA sequence: TGTGCCAGCAGCTTGGGGGACAGGGTGGAGCAGTTCTTC.